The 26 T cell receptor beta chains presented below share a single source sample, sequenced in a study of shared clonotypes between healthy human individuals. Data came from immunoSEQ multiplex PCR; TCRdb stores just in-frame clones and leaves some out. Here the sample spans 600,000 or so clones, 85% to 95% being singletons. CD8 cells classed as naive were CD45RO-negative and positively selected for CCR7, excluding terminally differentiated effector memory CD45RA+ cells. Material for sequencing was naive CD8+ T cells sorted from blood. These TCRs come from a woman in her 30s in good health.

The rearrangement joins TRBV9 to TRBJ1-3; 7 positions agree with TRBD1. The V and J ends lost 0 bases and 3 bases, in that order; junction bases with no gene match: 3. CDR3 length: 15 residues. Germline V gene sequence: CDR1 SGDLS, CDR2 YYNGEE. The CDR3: CASSVGQGRGNTIYF. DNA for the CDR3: TGTGCCAGCAGCGTAGGACAGGGACGTGGAAACACCATATATTTT.

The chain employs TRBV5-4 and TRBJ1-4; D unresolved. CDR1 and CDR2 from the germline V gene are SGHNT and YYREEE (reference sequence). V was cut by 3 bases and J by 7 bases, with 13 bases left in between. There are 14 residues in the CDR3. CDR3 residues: CASSSDGVSEKLFF. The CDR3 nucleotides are TGTGCCAGCAGCTCCGACGGGGTTAGTGAAAAACTGTTTTTT. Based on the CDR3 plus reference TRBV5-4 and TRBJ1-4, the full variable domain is ETGVTQSPTHLIKTRGQQVTLRCSSQSGHNTVSWYQQALGQGPQFIFQYYREEENGRGNFPPRFSGLQFPNYSSELNVNALELDDSALYLCASSSDGVSEKLFFGSGTQLSVL.

DNA for the CDR3: TGTGCCAGCAGTGACCCATGGGACAGGGGCGTTGAGACCCAGTACTTC. It encodes CASSDPWDRGVETQYF. This chain links TRBV25-1 with TRBJ2-5; 10 bases fit TRBD1. Trimming took 3 bases from V and 5 from J; bases not matched to a gene: 9. CDR1 and CDR2 from the germline V gene are MGHDK and SYGVNS. There are 16 residues in the CDR3. The variable domain in full, with the rest retrieved from reference TRBV25-1 and TRBJ2-5, is EADIYQTPRYLVIGTGKKITLECSQTMGHDKMYWYQQDPGMELHLIHYSYGVNSTEKGDLSSESTVSRIRTEHFPLTLESARPSHTSQYLCASSDPWDRGVETQYFGPGTRLLVL.

The CDR3 nucleotides read TGTGCCCCTTCCATAATGGGACAGGGAGATCCAGATGGCTACACCTTC. Translated, it gives CAPSIMGQGDPDGYTF. V usage is TRBV10-3 and J usage is TRBJ1-2; 9 bases are shared with TRBD1. The V and J ends lost 11 bases and 6 bases, in that order; junction bases with no gene match: 19. Germline V gene data show CDR1 as ENHRY and CDR2 as SYGVKD. The CDR3 spans 16 residues.

The DNA for the CDR3 is TGTGCCAGCAGCGGATGGGAGGGAGGCGAGCAGTACTTC. The encoded protein is CASSGWEGGEQYF. This chain joins TRBV9 and TRBJ2-7; 7 bases line up with TRBD2. V lost 3 bases and J lost 6; bases outside the gene matches: 6. CDR3 size: 13 residues. Germline values: CDR1 SGDLS, CDR2 YYNGEE.

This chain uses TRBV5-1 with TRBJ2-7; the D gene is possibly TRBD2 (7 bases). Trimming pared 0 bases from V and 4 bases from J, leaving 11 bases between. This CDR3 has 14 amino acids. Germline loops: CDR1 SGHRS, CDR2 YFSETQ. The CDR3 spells CASSLEGGVYEQYF. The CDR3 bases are TGCGCCAGCAGCTTGGAAGGGGGGGTGTACGAGCAGTACTTC.

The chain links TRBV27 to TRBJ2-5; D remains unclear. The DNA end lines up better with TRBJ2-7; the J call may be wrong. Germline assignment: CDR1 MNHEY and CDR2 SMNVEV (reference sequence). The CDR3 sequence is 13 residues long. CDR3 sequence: CASSLFGPNEQYF. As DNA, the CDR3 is TGTGCCAGCAGTTTATTTGGCCCAAACGAGCAGTACTTC.

The CDR3: CSHGKDRPVGGIRQPQHF. The DNA of the CDR3 is TGCAGCCACGGGAAGGACAGGCCGGTTGGGGGGATTCGTCAGCCCCAGCATTTT. The chain joins TRBV29-1 to TRBJ1-5, with 7 bases lining up with TRBD1. The CDR3 totals 18 residues. The junction had 25 bases not matched to a gene; V was cut back by 8 bases and J by 6 bases. Germline CDR1 and CDR2: SQVTM and ANQGSEA.

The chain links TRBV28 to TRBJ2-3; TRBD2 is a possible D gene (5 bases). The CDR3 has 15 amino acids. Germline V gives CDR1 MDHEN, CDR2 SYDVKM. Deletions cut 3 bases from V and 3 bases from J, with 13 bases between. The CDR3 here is CASSFLKRRTDTQYF. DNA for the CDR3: TGTGCCAGCAGTTTCCTAAAGCGGAGAACAGATACGCAGTATTTT.

The CDR3 sequence is CASSFLTKENTEAFF. For the CDR3, the DNA is TGTGCCAGCAGTTTTCTGACAAAGGAGAACACTGAAGCTTTCTTT. The chain combines TRBV6-5 with TRBJ1-1, with unresolved D. CDR3 size: 15 residues. From germline, CDR1 is MNHEY and CDR2 SVGAGI. The V end was cut by 4 bases, the J end by 1 base, with 13 bases between.

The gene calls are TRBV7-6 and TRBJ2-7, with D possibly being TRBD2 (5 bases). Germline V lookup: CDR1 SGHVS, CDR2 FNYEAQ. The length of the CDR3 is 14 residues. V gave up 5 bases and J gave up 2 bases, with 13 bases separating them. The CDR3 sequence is CASSPTDYPYEQYF. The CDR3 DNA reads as TGTGCCAGCAGCCCAACCGACTACCCCTACGAGCAGTACTTC. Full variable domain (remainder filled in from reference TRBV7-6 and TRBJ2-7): GAGVSQSPRYKVTKRGQDVALRCDPISGHVSLYWYRQALGQGPEFLTYFNYEAQQDKSGLPNDRFSAERPEGSISTLTIQRTEQRDSAMYRCASSPTDYPYEQYFGPGTRLTVT.

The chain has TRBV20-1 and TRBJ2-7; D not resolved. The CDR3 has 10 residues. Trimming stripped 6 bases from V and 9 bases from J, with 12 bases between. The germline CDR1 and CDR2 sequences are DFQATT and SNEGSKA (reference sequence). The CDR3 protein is CSARSESQYF. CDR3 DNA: TGCAGTGCCAGGAGCGAATCGCAGTACTTC.

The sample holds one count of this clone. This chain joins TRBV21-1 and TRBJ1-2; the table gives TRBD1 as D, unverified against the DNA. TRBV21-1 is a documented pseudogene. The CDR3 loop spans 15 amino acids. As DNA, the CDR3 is TGTGCCAGCAGCAAAGAAGAGGACAAGGGCTATGGCTACACCTTC. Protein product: CASSKEEDKGYGYTF.

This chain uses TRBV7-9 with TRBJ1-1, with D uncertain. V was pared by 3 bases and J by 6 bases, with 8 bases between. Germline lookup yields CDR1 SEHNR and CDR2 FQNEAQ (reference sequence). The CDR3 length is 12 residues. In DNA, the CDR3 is TGTGCCAGCAGCTTCGACATATCTGAAGCTTTCTTT. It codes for CASSFDISEAFF.

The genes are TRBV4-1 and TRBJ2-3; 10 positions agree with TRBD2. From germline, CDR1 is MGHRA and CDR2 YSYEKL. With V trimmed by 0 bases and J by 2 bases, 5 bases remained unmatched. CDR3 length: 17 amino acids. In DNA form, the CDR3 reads TGCGCCAGCAGCCAAGATCTGAGCGGGAGGGCCACAGATACGCAGTATTTT. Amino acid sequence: CASSQDLSGRATDTQYF.

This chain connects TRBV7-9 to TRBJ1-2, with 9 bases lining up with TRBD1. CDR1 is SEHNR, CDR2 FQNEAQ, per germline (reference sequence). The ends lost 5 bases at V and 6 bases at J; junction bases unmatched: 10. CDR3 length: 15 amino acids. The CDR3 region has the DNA TGTGCCAGCAGCGATCTTGGGACAGGGTATCATGGCTACACCTTC. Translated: CASSDLGTGYHGYTF.

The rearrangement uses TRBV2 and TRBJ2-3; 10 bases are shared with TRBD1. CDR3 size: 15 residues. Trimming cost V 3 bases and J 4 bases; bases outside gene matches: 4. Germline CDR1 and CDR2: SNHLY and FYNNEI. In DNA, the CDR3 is TGTGCCAGCAGTGAGAGGGGACAGGGGTCAGATACGCAGTATTTT. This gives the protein CASSERGQGSDTQYF.

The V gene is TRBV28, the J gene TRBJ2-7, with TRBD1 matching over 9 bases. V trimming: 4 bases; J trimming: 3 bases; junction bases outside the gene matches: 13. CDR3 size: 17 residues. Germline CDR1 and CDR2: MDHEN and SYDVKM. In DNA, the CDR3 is TGTGCCAGCAGTTGCGTGGACAGGGGTACACTTGGCTACGAGCAGTACTTC. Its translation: CASSCVDRGTLGYEQYF. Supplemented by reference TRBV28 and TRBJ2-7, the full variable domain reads DVKVTQSSRYLVKRTGEKVFLECVQDMDHENMFWYRQDPGLGLRLIYFSYDVKMKEKGDIPEGYSVSREKKERFSLILESASTNQTSMYLCASSCVDRGTLGYEQYFGPGTRLTVT.

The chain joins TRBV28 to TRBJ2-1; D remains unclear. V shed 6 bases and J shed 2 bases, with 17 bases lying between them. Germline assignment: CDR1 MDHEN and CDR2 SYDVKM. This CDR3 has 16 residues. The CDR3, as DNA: TGTGCCAGCAGCAGTCCCTTAGAAAAGCCCTACAATGAGCAGTTCTTC. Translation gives CASSSPLEKPYNEQFF.

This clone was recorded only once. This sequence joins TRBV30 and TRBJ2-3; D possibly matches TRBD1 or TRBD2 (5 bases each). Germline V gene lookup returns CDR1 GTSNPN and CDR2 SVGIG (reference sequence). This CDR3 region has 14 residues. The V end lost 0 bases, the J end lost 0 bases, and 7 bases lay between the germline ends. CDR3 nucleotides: TGTGCCTGGAGTGTAGGGGACAGCACAGATACGCAGTATTTT. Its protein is CAWSVGDSTDTQYF.

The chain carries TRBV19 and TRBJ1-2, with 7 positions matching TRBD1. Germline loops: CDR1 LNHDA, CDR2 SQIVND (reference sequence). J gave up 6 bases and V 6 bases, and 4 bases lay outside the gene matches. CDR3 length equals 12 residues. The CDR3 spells CASRRGLDGYTF. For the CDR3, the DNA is TGTGCCAGTAGGAGGGGGCTGGATGGCTACACCTTC.

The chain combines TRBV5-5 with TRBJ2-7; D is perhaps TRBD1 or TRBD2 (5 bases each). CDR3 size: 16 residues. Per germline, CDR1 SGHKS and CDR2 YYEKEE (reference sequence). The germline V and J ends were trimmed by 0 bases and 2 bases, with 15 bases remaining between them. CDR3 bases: TGTGCCAGCAGCTTGGCCTCGGGACGACCAACCTACGAGCAGTACTTC. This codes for CASSLASGRPTYEQYF. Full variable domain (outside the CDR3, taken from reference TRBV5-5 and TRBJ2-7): DAGVTQSPTHLIKTRGQQVTLRCSPISGHKSVSWYQQVLGQGPQFIFQYYEKEERGRGNFPDRFSARQFPNYSSELNVNALLLGDSALYLCASSLASGRPTYEQYFGPGTRLTVT.

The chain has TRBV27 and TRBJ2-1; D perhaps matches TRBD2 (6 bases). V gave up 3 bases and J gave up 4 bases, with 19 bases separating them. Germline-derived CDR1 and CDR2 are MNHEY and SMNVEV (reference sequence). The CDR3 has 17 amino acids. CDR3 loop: CASSLGGGTPQYNEQFF. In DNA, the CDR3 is TGTGCCAGCAGTTTGGGGGGTGGGACTCCCCAATACAATGAGCAGTTCTTC.

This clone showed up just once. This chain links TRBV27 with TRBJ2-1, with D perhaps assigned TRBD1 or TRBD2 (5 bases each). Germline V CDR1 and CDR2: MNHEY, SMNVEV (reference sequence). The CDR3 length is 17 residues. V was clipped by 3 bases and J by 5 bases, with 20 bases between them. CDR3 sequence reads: CASSFLLSGTGNNEQFF. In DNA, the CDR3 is TGTGCCAGCAGTTTCCTCTTATCCGGGACGGGAAACAATGAGCAGTTCTTC.

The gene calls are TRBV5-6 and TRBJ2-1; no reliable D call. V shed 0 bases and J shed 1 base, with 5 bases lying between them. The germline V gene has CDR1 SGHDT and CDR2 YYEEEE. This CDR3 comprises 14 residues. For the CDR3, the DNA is TGTGCCAGCAGCTTGGGAGCGTCCTACAATGAGCAGTTCTTC. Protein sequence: CASSLGASYNEQFF.

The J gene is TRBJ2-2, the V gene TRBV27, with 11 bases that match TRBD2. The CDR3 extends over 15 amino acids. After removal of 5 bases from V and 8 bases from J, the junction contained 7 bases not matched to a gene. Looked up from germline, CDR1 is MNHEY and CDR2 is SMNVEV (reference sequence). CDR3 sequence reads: CASSAGTSGMGELFF. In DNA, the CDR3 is TGTGCCAGCAGTGCCGGGACTAGCGGAATGGGGGAGCTGTTTTTT.